Ten or more counts support the clone carrying this TCR beta chain. Antigen unknown. This entry belongs to a study of Graves' ophthalmopathy and Graves' hyperthyroidism. Whole-study results and caveats: It was with 70.59% sensitivity and about 72% specificity that the model predicted ophthalmopathy progression.

From RNA, the CDR3 regions of TCR beta chains were amplified and sequenced. HTBI primers were used in a first-round RT-PCR, which preceded a second-round multiplex PCR. TCRdb reprocessed the multiplex PCR reads with MiXCR, giving one entry per CDR3 protein. This table holds under 800,000 distinct CDR3 sequences, roughly 20% found once. This CDR3 spans 19 amino acids. Germline V gene lookup returns CDR1 LNHDA and CDR2 SQIVND (reference sequence). V gave up 5 bases and J gave up 2 bases; unmatched junction bases: 16. Sequenced: peripheral blood. The origin of this receptor is a woman in her late teens or twenties with stable Graves' hyperthyroidism. Some clones in this sample may be carry-over from other donors' samples. The V gene is TRBV19, the J gene TRBJ1-5; TRBD1 matches at 9 bases. DNA of the CDR3: TGTGCCAGTAGTTTCGGTCGGGACAGGGAGGATTCTCGCAATCAGCCCCAGCATTTT. Translation gives CASSFGRDREDSRNQPQHF.